What follows is one T cell receptor (beta chain) and its context. This sample stems from a study of blood T cell repertoires in COVID-19. The overall study: PBMCs, B-cell-depleted T cells, or T cells were the source of the cDNA or gDNA that made up the material.

Followed longitudinally, the Seattle patients had been enrolled during active infection. TCRdb's copy holds only in-frame clones and misses some; the assay was immunoSEQ multiplex PCR. This table has about 180,000 clones, roughly 81% appearing once. The TCR was taken from a woman over 75 with COVID-19, enrolled during active disease. Sequencing was performed on peripheral blood.

Written as DNA, the CDR3 is TGTGCCAGCAGCCCCGGGAACAATCAGCCCCAGCATTTT. It translates to CASSPGNNQPQHF. V usage is TRBV9 and J usage is TRBJ1-5; the D is unclear. The germline gives CDR1 SGDLS, CDR2 YYNGEE. The CDR3 totals 13 residues. V lost 4 bases and J 3 bases, leaving 8 bases between the germline ends.